Following are 11 T cell receptor beta chains from one sample sequenced in a study of shared clonotypes between healthy human individuals. This table comes from immunoSEQ multiplex PCR, and its TCRdb copy is limited to in-frame clones, with some not included. The sample consists of around 690,000 clones, around 91% of them appearing once. Sequenced material: memory CD8+ T cells from PBMCs. Subset of the sample: CD45RO+ cells pooled with CCR7-negative TemRA cells. The receptors originated from a man aged 18 to 35 in good health. Some clones in this sample may be carry-over from other donors' samples.

The chain carries TRBV7-9 and TRBJ2-1, with 7 bases lining up with TRBD1. The CDR3 runs to 16 residues. The ends lost 5 bases at V and 2 bases at J; junction bases unmatched: 9. Per the germline V gene, CDR1 is SEHNR and CDR2 is FQNEAQ (reference sequence). The CDR3 nucleotides read TGTGCCAGCAGCCGCGGTCCGACAGGGCCCTACAATGAGCAGTTCTTC. Protein product: CASSRGPTGPYNEQFF.

The genes are TRBV4-2 and TRBJ2-7; TRBD2 matches at 11 bases. The CDR3 has 16 residues. Germline loops: CDR1 LGHNA, CDR2 YNFKEQ. J lost 2 bases, V lost 1 base, and 4 bases had no gene match. The CDR3 loop is CASSQAVLAGAYEQYF. The CDR3 DNA is TGTGCCAGCAGCCAAGCTGTACTAGCGGGAGCCTACGAGCAGTACTTC.

The chain joins TRBV10-3 to TRBJ1-5, with 8 bases aligning to TRBD1. V gave up 3 bases and J gave up 0 bases; unmatched junction bases: 7. This CDR3 is built from 17 residues. CDR1 ENHRY and CDR2 SYGVKD come from the germline V gene. Here the CDR3 DNA reads TGTGCCATCAGTGACTCCCCGGGACAGGATAGCAATCAGCCCCAGCATTTT. Translating gives CAISDSPGQDSNQPQHF.

This chain uses TRBV23-1 with TRBJ2-7, with D possibly being TRBD1 (5 bases). TRBV23-1 is given ORF status, its function remaining uncertain. With 0 bases removed from V and 5 bases from J, the gap between germline ends came to 20 bases. The CDR3 runs to 17 residues. This CDR3 reads CASSQSAQGQGADEQYF. CDR3 DNA: TGCGCCAGCAGTCAATCGGCACAAGGGCAGGGTGCTGACGAGCAGTACTTC.

The chain combines TRBV5-1 with TRBJ1-2; possibly TRBD1 for D (6 bases). There are 13 residues in the CDR3. Germline CDR1 is SGHRS and CDR2 is YFSETQ. Trimming pared 4 bases from V and 8 bases from J, leaving 15 bases between. For the CDR3, the DNA is TGCGCCAGCAGCCCGAGGACAGTGGAGGGCTACACCTTC. Amino acid sequence: CASSPRTVEGYTF.

The chain carries TRBV19 and TRBJ1-1; no clear D. Trimming took off 3 bases at V and 2 bases at J, with 4 bases between the two ends. Germline V lookup: CDR1 LNHDA, CDR2 SQIVND (reference sequence). CDR3 length equals 12 residues. Here the CDR3 DNA reads TGTGCCAGTAGTATGACAAACACTGAAGCTTTCTTT. As protein: CASSMTNTEAFF. Full variable domain (remainder filled in from reference TRBV19 and TRBJ1-1): DGGITQSPKYLFRKEGQNVTLSCEQNLNHDAMYWYRQDPGQGLRLIYYSQIVNDFQKGDIAEGYSVSREKKESFPLTVTSAQKNPTAFYLCASSMTNTEAFFGQGTRLTVV.

The chain is built from TRBV29-1 and TRBJ2-5; no reliable D call. The length of the CDR3 is 12 residues. Trimming cost V 6 bases and J 3 bases, with 11 bases left between them. Germline CDR1 reads SQVTM; CDR2 reads ANQGSEA. The CDR3 DNA reads TGCAGCGTCGCAAGTCAGGAAGAGACCCAGTACTTC. This sequence encodes CSVASQEETQYF.

This chain connects TRBV9 to TRBJ2-7; 12 nucleotides align to TRBD2. This CDR3 is built from 15 residues. Germline V gene data show CDR1 as SGDLS and CDR2 as YYNGEE. Trimming took 2 bases from V and 2 from J; bases not matched to a gene: 2. The CDR3 nucleotides read TGTGCCAGCAGCGTTAGACTAGCGGGAGCCTACGAGCAGTACTTC. Amino acids: CASSVRLAGAYEQYF. Full variable domain (remainder filled in from reference TRBV9 and TRBJ2-7): DSGVTQTPKHLITATGQRVTLRCSPRSGDLSVYWYQQSLDQGLQFLIQYYNGEERAKGNILERFSAQQFPDLHSELNLSSLELGDSALYFCASSVRLAGAYEQYFGPGTRLTVT.

The count of this clone is one. The V and J genes are TRBV4-2 and TRBJ2-1; D unresolved. The CDR3 runs to 15 residues. Germline V gives CDR1 LGHNA, CDR2 YNFKEQ. V was cut by 4 bases and J by 3 bases, with 13 bases left in between. This chain's CDR3 is CASSPPGLHYNEQFF. CDR3 sequence (DNA): TGTGCCAGCAGCCCACCTGGGCTACACTACAATGAGCAGTTCTTC.

The chain is built from TRBV19 and TRBJ1-5; a weak D match, TRBD1 (6 bases). The CDR3 sequence is 15 residues long. Trimming pared 5 bases from V and 1 base from J, leaving 12 bases between. In germline, CDR1 is LNHDA, CDR2 SQIVND (reference sequence). CDR3 sequence: CASSRAGESNQPQHF. The CDR3 DNA reads as TGTGCCAGTAGTCGGGCAGGGGAGAGCAATCAGCCCCAGCATTTT.

V is TRBV11-2 and J is TRBJ1-2; 9 positions agree with TRBD1. The CDR3 has 15 residues. Germline CDR1 and CDR2: SGHAT and FQNNGV. Trimming removed 2 bases from V and 2 bases from J; junction bases left unmatched: 3. DNA of the CDR3: TGTGCCAGCAGCTTATCAACAGGGGGCAACTATGGCTACACCTTC. Protein: CASSLSTGGNYGYTF.